Here is one T cell receptor beta chain with its context. In the original processing: Amplification from reference gene primers served as the basis for estimated nucleated cell counts. TCRdb keeps only in-frame clones here, not all; method: immunoSEQ multiplex PCR. Clone size and the V and J calls come from that table; the DNA yielded D and trimming. The data show some 230,000 clones, around four fifths seen once. The sample comes from a study of blood T cell repertoires in COVID-19. Germline-derived CDR1 and CDR2 are SNHLY and FYNNEI. V was clipped by 6 bases and J by 8 bases, with 18 bases between them. The CDR3 extends over 14 amino acids.

This TCR was sampled from a woman in her sixties or seventies who had recovered from COVID-19. Sequenced sample: peripheral blood. The chain carries TRBV2 and TRBJ2-3; D is perhaps TRBD2 (6 bases). The CDR3 here is CASRPGPGLGTQYF. The CDR3 DNA sequence: TGTGCCAGCAGGCCAGGACCGGGACTTGGTACGCAGTATTTT.